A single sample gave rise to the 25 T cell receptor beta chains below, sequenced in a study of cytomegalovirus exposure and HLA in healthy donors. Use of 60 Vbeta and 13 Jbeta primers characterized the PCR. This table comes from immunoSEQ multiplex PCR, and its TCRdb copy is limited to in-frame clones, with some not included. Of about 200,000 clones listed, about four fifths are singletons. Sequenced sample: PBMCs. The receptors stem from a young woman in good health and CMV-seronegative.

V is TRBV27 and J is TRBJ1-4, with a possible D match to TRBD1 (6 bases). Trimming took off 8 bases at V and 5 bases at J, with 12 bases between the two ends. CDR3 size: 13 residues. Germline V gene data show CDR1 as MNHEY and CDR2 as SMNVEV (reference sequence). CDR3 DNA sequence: TGTGCCAGCTTCGACAGGTGGAATGAAAAACTGTTTTTT. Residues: CASFDRWNEKLFF.

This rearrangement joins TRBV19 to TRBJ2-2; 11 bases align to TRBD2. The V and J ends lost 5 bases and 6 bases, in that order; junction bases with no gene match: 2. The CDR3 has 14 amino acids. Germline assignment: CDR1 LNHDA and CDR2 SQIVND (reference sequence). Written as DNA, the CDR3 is TGTGCCAGTAGTTTAGCGGGAGGGCCCGGGGAGCTGTTTTTT. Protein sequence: CASSLAGGPGELFF. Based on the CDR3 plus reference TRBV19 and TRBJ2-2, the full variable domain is DGGITQSPKYLFRKEGQNVTLSCEQNLNHDAMYWYRQDPGQGLRLIYYSQIVNDFQKGDIAEGYSVSREKKESFPLTVTSAQKNPTAFYLCASSLAGGPGELFFGEGSRLTVL.

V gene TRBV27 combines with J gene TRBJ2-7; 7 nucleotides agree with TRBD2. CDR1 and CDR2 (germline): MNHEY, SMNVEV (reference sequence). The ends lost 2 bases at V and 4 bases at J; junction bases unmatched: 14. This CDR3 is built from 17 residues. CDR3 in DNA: TGTGCCAGCAGTTTAAGCAGCGGGGCGGATGGACTTTACGAGCAGTACGTC. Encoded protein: CASSLSSGADGLYEQYV.

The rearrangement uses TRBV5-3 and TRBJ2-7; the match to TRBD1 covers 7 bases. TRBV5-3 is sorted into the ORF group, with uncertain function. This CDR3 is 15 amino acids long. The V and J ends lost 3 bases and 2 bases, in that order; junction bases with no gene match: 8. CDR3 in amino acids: CARSSMTGTAYEQYF. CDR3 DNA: TGTGCCAGAAGCTCCATGACAGGGACAGCCTACGAGCAGTACTTC.

CDR3 in DNA: TGTGCCAGCAGTGAAGATGGCGGGAGGGCCTCTTGGGACCCAGATACGCAGTATTTT. Translated, it gives CASSEDGGRASWDPDTQYF. The gene calls are TRBV6-1 and TRBJ2-3, with TRBD2 matching 9 bases. CDR1 is MNHNS, CDR2 SASEGT, per germline. The V and J ends lost 1 base and 4 bases, in that order; junction bases with no gene match: 15. The CDR3 has 19 amino acids.

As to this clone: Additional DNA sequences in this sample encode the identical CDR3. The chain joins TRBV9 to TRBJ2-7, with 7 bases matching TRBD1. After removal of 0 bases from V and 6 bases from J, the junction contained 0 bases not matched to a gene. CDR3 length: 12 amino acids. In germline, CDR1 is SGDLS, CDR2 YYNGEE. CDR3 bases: TGTGCCAGCAGCGTAGACAGGGGCGAGCAGTACTTC. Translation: CASSVDRGEQYF.

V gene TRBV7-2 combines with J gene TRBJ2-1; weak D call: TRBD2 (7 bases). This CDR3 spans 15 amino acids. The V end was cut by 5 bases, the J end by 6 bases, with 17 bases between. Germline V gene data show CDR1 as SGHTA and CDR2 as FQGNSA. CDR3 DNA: TGTGCCAGCAGCCCTTGGGAGGGGGGGTTCAATGAGCAGTTCTTC. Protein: CASSPWEGGFNEQFF.

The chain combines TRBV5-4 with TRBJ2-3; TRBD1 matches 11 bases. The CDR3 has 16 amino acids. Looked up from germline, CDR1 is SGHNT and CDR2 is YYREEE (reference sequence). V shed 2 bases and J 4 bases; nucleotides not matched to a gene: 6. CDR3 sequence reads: CASSFPGQGASDTQYF. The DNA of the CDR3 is TGTGCCAGCAGCTTCCCCGGACAGGGGGCCTCAGATACGCAGTATTTT. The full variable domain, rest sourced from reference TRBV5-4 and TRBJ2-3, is ETGVTQSPTHLIKTRGQQVTLRCSSQSGHNTVSWYQQALGQGPQFIFQYYREEENGRGNFPPRFSGLQFPNYSSELNVNALELDDSALYLCASSFPGQGASDTQYFGPGTRLTVL.

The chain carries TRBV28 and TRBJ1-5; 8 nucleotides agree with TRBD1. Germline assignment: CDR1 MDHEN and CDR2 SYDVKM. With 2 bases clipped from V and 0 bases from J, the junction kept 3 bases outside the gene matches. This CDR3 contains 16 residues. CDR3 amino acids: CASSLTGGYSNQPQHF. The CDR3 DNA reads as TGTGCCAGCAGTTTAACAGGGGGATATAGCAATCAGCCCCAGCATTTT.

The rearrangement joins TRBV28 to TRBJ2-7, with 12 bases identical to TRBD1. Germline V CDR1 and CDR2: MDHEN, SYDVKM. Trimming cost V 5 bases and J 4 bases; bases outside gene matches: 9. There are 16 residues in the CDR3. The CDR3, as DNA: TGTGCCAGCAGTCCCTCCGGGACAGGGGGCGCGTACGAGCAGTACGTC. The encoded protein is CASSPSGTGGAYEQYV.

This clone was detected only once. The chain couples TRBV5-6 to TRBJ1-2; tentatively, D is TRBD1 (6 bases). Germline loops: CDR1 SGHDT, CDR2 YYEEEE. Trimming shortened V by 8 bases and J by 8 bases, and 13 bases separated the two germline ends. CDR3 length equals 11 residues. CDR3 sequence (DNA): TGTGCCAGTGGTAGGACAGAGGGCTACACCTTC. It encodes CASGRTEGYTF.

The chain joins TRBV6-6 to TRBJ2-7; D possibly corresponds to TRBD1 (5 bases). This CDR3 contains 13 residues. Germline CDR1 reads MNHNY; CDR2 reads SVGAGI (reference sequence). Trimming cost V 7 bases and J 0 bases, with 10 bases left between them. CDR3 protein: CASKRQSSYEQYF. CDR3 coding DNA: TGTGCCAGCAAGCGACAGAGCTCCTACGAGCAGTACTTC.

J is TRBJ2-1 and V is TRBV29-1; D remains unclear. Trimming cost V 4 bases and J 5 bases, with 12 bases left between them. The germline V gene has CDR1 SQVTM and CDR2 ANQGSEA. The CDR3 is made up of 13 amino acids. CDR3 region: CSVVAVYHNEQFF. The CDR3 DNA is TGCAGCGTTGTGGCAGTGTATCACAATGAGCAGTTCTTC.

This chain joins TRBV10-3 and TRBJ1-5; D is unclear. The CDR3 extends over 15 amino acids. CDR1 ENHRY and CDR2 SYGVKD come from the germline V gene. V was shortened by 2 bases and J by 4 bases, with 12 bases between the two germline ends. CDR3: CAISETVRGNQPQHF. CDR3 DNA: TGTGCCATCAGTGAGACGGTTCGGGGTAATCAGCCCCAGCATTTT.

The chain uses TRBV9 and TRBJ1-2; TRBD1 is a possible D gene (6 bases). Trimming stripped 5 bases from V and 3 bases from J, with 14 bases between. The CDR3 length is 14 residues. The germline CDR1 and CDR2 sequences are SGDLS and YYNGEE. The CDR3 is CASSGQPVYYGYTF. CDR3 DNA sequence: TGTGCCAGCAGTGGACAGCCGGTTTACTATGGCTACACCTTC.

The CDR3 sequence: CSVDGTGLYGYTF. The CDR3 DNA reads as TGCAGCGTCGACGGGACAGGGCTTTATGGCTACACCTTC. V is TRBV29-1 and J is TRBJ1-2; TRBD1 aligns across 9 bases. Germline V gene lookup returns CDR1 SQVTM and CDR2 ANQGSEA. The V and J ends lost 6 bases and 5 bases, in that order; junction bases with no gene match: 7. The CDR3 is 13 amino acids.

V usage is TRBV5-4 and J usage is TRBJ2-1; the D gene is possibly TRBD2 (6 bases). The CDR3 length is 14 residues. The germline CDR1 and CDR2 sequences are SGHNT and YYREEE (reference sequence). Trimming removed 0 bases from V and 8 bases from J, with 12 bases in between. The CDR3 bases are TGTGCCAGCAGCTTGGGGCTAGCGAGCGATGAGCAGTTCTTC. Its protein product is CASSLGLASDEQFF.

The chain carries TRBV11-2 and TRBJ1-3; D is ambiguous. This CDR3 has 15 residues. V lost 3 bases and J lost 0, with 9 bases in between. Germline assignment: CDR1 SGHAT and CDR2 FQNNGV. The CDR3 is CASSFGVPSGNTIYF. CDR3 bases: TGTGCCAGCAGCTTCGGGGTCCCCTCTGGAAACACCATATATTTT.

CDR3 amino acids: CASSLAPGQLSGNTIYF. The CDR3 DNA is TGTGCCAGCAGCTTAGCACCGGGACAGCTCTCTGGAAACACCATATATTTT. J is TRBJ1-3 and V is TRBV11-2; 7 bases match TRBD1. Germline CDR1 SGHAT, CDR2 FQNNGV. The CDR3 extends over 17 amino acids. The V gene end was trimmed by 1 base and the J gene end by 0 bases; junction bases not matched to a gene: 6.

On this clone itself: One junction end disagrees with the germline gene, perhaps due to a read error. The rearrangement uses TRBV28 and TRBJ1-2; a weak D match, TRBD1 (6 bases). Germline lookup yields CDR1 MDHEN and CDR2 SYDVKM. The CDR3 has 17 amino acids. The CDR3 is CASSFVDWAGAHYSYTF. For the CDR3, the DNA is TGTGCCAGCAGTTTTGTTGATTGGGCAGGGGCCCACTATAGCTACACCTTC.

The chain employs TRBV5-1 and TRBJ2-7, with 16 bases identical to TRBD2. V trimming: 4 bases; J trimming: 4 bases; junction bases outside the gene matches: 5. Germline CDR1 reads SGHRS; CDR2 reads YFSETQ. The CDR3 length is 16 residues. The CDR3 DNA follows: TGCGCCAGCAGCGGGACTAGCGGGAGGGGCGGATACGAGCAGTACTTC. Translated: CASSGTSGRGGYEQYF.

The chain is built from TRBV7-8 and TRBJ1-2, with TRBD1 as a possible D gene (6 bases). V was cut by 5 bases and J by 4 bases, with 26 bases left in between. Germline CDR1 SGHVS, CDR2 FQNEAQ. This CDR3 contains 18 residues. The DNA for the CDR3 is TGTGCCAGCAGCGCATCACGGGGGTCGTTGGGGGGGCGCTATGGCTACACCTTC. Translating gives CASSASRGSLGGRYGYTF.

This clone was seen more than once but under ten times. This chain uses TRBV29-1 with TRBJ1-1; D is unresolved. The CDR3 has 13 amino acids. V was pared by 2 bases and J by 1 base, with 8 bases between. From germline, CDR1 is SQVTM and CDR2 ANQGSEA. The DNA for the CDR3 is TGCAGCGTTGAAATGGGCCCGAACACTGAAGCTTTCTTT. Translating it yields CSVEMGPNTEAFF.

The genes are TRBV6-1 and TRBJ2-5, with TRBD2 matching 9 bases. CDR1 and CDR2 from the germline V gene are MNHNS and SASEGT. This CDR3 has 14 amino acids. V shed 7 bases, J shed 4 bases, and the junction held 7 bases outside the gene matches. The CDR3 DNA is TGTGCCAGCAACGTGGCGGGAGGGCTAGAGACCCAGTACTTC. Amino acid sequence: CASNVAGGLETQYF.

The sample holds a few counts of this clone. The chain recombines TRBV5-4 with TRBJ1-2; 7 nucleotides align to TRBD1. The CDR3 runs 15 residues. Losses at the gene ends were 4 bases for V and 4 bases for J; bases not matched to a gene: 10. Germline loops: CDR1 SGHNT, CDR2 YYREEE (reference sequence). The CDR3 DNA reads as TGTGCCAGCAGCATCGACAGGGACTCCTTCTATGGCTACACCTTC. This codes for CASSIDRDSFYGYTF.